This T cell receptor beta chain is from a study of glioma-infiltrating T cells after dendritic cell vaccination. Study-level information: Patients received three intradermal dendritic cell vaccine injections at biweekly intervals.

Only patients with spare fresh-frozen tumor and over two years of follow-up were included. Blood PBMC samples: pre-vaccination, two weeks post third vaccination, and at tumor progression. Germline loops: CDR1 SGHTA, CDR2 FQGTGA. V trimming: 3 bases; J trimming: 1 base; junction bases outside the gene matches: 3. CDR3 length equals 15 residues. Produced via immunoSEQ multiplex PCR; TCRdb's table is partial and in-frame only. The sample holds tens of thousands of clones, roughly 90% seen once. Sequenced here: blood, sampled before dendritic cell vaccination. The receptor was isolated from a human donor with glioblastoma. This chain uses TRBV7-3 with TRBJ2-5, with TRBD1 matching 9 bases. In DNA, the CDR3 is TGTGCCAGCAGCTTGAACAGGGGGCCCCAAGAGACCCAGTACTTC. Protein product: CASSLNRGPQETQYF. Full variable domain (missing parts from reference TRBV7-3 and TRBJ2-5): GAGVSQTPSNKVTEKGKYVELRCDPISGHTALYWYRQSLGQGPEFLIYFQGTGAADDSGLPNDRFFAVRPEGSVSTLKIQRTERGDSAVYLCASSLNRGPQETQYFGPGTRLLVL.